This record concerns one T cell receptor (beta chain) sequence. Its antigen is not identified. The data originate from a study of a mutant IDH1 vaccine in newly diagnosed glioma. The study's findings and limits: Vaccination elicited immune responses in 93.3% of patients.

This CDR3 is built from 14 residues. V shed 4 bases, J shed 10 bases, and the junction held 8 bases outside the gene matches. The germline V gene has CDR1 SNHLY and CDR2 FYNNEI. As to time point: week 5, during vaccination. Vaccination used 300 ug of mutant IDH1 20-mer peptide per dose, with topical imiquimod. Sequenced by immunoSEQ multiplex PCR; TCRdb stores in-frame clones only, minus some. The sample lists under 70,000 clones; over 70% were seen once. This material consisted of PBMCs, taken from a glioma patient whose treatment included an IDH1 peptide vaccine. This receptor was identified in a man younger than 45 with glioma. This chain connects TRBV2 to TRBJ1-5; 9 positions match TRBD1. For the CDR3, the DNA is TGTGCCAGCAGTGGGGACAGGGAAATCAGCCCCCAGCATTTT. Translated, it gives CASSGDREISPQHF.